The rows below give T cell receptor beta chains drawn from one sample of a study of blood T cell repertoires in COVID-19. Method: immunoSEQ multiplex PCR; TCRdb's copy keeps in-frame clones and lacks some. The sample records about 670,000 clones, about 87% being singletons. Sequenced material: peripheral blood. These receptors were collected from a woman aged 18-29 years with acute or convalescent COVID-19. Both conserved end residues are part of each CDR3. Fields, in order: J gene, clone size, V gene, CDR3 protein. Not all rows give a size; the values are once, few, many and, for expanded clones, a class.

J gene: TRBJ2-7; clone size: NA; V gene: TRBV2; CDR3 protein: CASSDGGLGEQYF
J gene: TRBJ2-7; clone size: NA; V gene: TRBV6-5; CDR3 protein: CASRQGGYEQYF
J gene: TRBJ2-7; clone size: NA; V gene: TRBV7-9; CDR3 protein: CASRMTGSYEQYF
J gene: TRBJ2-2; clone size: NA; V gene: TRBV27; CDR3 protein: CASSWFSGGLRTGELFF
J gene: TRBJ2-6; clone size: NA; V gene: TRBV5-1; CDR3 protein: CASSLLSGAVSGANVLTF
J gene: TRBJ1-5; clone size: once; V gene: TRBV4-1; CDR3 protein: CASSRTGQIGQPQHF
J gene: TRBJ1-2; clone size: NA; V gene: TRBV30; CDR3 protein: CAWSPAARVNYGYTF
J gene: TRBJ1-2; clone size: NA; V gene: TRBV28; CDR3 protein: CASSPGGDFYGYTF
J gene: TRBJ1-2; clone size: NA; V gene: TRBV24-1; CDR3 protein: CATRANGQGFNYGYTF
J gene: TRBJ1-1; clone size: NA; V gene: TRBV29-1; CDR3 protein: CSVGRLGLTEGAFF
J gene: TRBJ1-2; clone size: NA; V gene: TRBV2; CDR3 protein: CASRLTGWFVGYTF
J gene: TRBJ1-5; clone size: NA; V gene: TRBV19; CDR3 protein: CASCRRTGDYQPQHF
J gene: TRBJ1-2; clone size: NA; V gene: TRBV3-1/TRBV3-2; CDR3 protein: CASSQTGGLGYTF
J gene: TRBJ1-2; clone size: NA; V gene: TRBV30; CDR3 protein: CAWSVLNQNGYTF
J gene: TRBJ1-2; clone size: NA; V gene: TRBV27; CDR3 protein: CASSDRGWYGYTF
J gene: TRBJ2-7; clone size: NA; V gene: TRBV2; CDR3 protein: CASSPIAYSYEQYF
J gene: TRBJ1-1; clone size: NA; V gene: TRBV30; CDR3 protein: CAWSYGEPWMNTEAFF
J gene: TRBJ1-2; clone size: NA; V gene: TRBV7-6; CDR3 protein: CASSLDREGYGYTF
J gene: TRBJ1-1; clone size: NA; V gene: TRBV24-1; CDR3 protein: CATSGNRGTTDTEAFF
J gene: TRBJ2-3; clone size: NA; V gene: TRBV6-5; CDR3 protein: CASSLLSGGTDTQYF
J gene: TRBJ1-4; clone size: NA; V gene: TRBV7-8; CDR3 protein: CASSSDRTGGPTNEKLFF
J gene: TRBJ1-3; clone size: NA; V gene: TRBV18; CDR3 protein: CASSPGEGNTIYF
J gene: TRBJ1-4; clone size: few; V gene: TRBV12-5; CDR3 protein: CASGFTQGRSLTNEKLFF
J gene: TRBJ1-5; clone size: NA; V gene: TRBV3-1/TRBV3-2; CDR3 protein: CASSQGGRQPQHF
J gene: TRBJ1-1; clone size: NA; V gene: TRBV5-1; CDR3 protein: CASSLIQGRANTEAFF
J gene: TRBJ2-6; clone size: NA; V gene: TRBV9; CDR3 protein: CASSAKPGQGTSGANVLTF
J gene: TRBJ1-1; clone size: NA; V gene: TRBV10-3; CDR3 protein: CARGGTEAFF
J gene: TRBJ1-2; clone size: NA; V gene: TRBV7-2; CDR3 protein: CASSLRRQGEGGYTF
J gene: TRBJ2-2; clone size: once; V gene: TRBV11-3; CDR3 protein: CASSLGQGTNTGELFF
J gene: TRBJ1-4; clone size: NA; V gene: TRBV2; CDR3 protein: CASSRGGEEKLFF
J gene: TRBJ2-2; clone size: NA; V gene: TRBV19; CDR3 protein: CASSPRGLAGHTGELFF
J gene: TRBJ1-1; clone size: NA; V gene: TRBV18; CDR3 protein: CASSPQSIKGGNTEAFF
J gene: TRBJ1-5; clone size: NA; V gene: TRBV19; CDR3 protein: CASSKQGDSNQPQHF
J gene: TRBJ2-5; clone size: NA; V gene: TRBV3-1/TRBV3-2; CDR3 protein: CASSQVLVQETQYF
J gene: TRBJ1-1; clone size: NA; V gene: TRBV15; CDR3 protein: CATSSTTGAEAFF
J gene: TRBJ1-1; clone size: NA; V gene: TRBV2; CDR3 protein: CASSGRTGAFF
J gene: TRBJ1-5; clone size: NA; V gene: TRBV18; CDR3 protein: CASSPPGWGSNQPQHF
J gene: TRBJ1-2; clone size: NA; V gene: TRBV3-1/TRBV3-2; CDR3 protein: CASTNSGLYGYTF
J gene: TRBJ1-2; clone size: NA; V gene: TRBV27; CDR3 protein: CASSRSIQGQHINYGYTF
J gene: TRBJ2-7; clone size: NA; V gene: TRBV6-5; CDR3 protein: CASRDRFYEQYF
J gene: TRBJ1-2; clone size: NA; V gene: TRBV12-3/TRBV12-4; CDR3 protein: CASRPTGGYGYTF
J gene: TRBJ2-7; clone size: NA; V gene: TRBV6-5; CDR3 protein: CASTRTGFHEQYF